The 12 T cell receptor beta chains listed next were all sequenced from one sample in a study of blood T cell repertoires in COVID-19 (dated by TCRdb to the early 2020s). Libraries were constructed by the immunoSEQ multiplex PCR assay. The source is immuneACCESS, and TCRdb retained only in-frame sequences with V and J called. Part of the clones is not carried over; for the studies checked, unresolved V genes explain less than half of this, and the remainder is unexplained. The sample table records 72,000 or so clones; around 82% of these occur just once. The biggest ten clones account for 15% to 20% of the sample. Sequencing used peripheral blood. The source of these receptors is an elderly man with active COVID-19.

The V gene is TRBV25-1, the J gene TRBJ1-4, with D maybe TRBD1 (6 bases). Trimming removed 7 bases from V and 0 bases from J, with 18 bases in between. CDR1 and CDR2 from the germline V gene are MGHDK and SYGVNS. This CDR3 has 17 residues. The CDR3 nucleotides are TGTGCCAGCACCTCAAGGGGGTCGGGTTCAACTAATGAAAAACTGTTTTTT. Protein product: CASTSRGSGSTNEKLFF. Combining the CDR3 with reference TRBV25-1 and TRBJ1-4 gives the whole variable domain EADIYQTPRYLVIGTGKKITLECSQTMGHDKMYWYQQDPGMELHLIHYSYGVNSTEKGDLSSESTVSRIRTEHFPLTLESARPSHTSQYLCASTSRGSGSTNEKLFFGSGTQLSVL.

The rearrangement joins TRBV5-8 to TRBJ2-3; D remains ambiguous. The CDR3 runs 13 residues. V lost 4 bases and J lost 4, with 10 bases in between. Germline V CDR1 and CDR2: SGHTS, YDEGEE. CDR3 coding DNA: TGTGCCAGCAGCCTACCAATCTCAGATACGCAGTATTTT. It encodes CASSLPISDTQYF.

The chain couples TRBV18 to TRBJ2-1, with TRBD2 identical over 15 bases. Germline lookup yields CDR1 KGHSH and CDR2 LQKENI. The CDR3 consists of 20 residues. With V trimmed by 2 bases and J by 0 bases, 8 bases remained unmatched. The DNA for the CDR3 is TGTGCCAGCTCACCAAGGGGCGGACTAGCGGGGGGGAGCTCCTACAATGAGCAGTTCTTC. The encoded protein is CASSPRGGLAGGSSYNEQFF.

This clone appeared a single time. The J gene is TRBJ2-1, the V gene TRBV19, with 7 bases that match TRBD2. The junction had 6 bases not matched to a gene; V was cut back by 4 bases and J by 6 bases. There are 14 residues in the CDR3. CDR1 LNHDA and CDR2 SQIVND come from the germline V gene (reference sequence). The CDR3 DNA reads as TGTGCCAGTAGTACAGGACTAGGGGCCAATGAGCAGTTCTTC. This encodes CASSTGLGANEQFF.

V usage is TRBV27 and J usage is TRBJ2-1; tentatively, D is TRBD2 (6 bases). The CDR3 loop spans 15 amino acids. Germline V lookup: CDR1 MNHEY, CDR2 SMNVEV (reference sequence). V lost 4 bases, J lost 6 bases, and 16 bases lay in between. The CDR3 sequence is CASSSEGLSRNEQFF. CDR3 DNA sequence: TGTGCCAGCAGTTCGGAGGGGTTATCGCGCAATGAGCAGTTCTTC.

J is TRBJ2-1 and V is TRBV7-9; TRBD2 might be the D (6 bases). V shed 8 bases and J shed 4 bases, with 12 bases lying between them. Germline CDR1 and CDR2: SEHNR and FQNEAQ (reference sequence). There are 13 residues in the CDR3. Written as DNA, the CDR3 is TGTGCCAGCTCCCTAGCGTCGTACAATGAGCAGTTCTTC. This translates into CASSLASYNEQFF.

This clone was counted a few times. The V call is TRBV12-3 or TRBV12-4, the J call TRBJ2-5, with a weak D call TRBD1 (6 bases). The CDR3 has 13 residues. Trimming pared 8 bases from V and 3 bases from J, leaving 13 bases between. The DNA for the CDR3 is TGTGCCAGCCGCCGACAGGCAAAAGAGACCCAGTACTTC. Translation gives CASRRQAKETQYF.

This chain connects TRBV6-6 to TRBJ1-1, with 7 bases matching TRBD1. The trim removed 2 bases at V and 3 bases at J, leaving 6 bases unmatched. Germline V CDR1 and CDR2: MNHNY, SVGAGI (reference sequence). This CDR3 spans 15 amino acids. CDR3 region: CASSYRGRGDTEAFF. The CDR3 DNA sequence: TGTGCCAGCAGTTACAGGGGCAGGGGGGACACTGAAGCTTTCTTT.

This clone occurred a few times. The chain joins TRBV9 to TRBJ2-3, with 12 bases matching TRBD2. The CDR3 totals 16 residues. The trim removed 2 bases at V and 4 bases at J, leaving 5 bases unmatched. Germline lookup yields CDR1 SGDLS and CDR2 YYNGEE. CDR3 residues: CASSVTSGSSSDTQYF. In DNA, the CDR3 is TGTGCCAGCAGCGTGACTAGCGGGAGTTCATCAGATACGCAGTATTTT. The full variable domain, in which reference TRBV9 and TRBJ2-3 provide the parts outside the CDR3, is DSGVTQTPKHLITATGQRVTLRCSPRSGDLSVYWYQQSLDQGLQFLIQYYNGEERAKGNILERFSAQQFPDLHSELNLSSLELGDSALYFCASSVTSGSSSDTQYFGPGTRLTVL.

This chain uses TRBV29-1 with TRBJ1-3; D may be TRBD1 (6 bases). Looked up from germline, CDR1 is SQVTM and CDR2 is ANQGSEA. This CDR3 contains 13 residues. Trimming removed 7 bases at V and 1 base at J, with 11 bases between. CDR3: CSGRTGSGNTIYF. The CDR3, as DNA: TGCAGCGGGAGAACAGGGTCTGGAAACACCATATATTTT.

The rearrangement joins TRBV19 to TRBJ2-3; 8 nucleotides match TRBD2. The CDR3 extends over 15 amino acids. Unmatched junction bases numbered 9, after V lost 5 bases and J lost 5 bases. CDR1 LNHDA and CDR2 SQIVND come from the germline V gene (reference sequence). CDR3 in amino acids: CASSYQRERKDTQYF. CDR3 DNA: TGTGCCAGTAGTTACCAGCGGGAGAGGAAAGATACGCAGTATTTT.

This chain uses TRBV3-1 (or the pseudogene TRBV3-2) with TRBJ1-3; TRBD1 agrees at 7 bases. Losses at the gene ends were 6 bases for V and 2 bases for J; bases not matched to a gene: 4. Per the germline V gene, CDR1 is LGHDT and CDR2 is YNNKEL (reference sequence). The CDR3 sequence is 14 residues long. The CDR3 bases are TGTGCCAGCAGTTCCACAGGGGCTGGAAACACCATATATTTT. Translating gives CASSSTGAGNTIYF.